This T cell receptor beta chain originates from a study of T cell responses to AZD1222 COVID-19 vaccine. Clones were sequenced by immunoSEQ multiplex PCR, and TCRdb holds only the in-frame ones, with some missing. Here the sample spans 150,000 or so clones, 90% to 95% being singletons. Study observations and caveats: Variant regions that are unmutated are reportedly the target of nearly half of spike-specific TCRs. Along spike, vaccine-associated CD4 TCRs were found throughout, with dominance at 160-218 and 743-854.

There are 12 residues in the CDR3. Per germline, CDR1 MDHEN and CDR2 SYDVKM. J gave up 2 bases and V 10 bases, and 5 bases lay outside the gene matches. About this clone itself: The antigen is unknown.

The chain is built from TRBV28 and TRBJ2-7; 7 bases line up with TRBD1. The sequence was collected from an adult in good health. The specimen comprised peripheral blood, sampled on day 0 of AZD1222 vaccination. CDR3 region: CATRGQTYEQYF. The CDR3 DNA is TGTGCCACCAGGGGACAGACCTACGAGCAGTACTTC.